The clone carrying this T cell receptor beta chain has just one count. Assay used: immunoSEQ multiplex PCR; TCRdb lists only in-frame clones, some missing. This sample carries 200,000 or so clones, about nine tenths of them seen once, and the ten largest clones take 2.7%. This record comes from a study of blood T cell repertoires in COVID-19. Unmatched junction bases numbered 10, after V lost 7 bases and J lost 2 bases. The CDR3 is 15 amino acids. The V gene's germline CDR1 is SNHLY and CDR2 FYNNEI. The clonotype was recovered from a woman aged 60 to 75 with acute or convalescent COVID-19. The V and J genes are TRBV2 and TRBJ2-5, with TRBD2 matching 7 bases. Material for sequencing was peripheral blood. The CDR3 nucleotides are TGTGCCAGCACCCTCCAAAGCGGGGTTCAAGAGACCCAGTACTTC. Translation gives CASTLQSGVQETQYF.